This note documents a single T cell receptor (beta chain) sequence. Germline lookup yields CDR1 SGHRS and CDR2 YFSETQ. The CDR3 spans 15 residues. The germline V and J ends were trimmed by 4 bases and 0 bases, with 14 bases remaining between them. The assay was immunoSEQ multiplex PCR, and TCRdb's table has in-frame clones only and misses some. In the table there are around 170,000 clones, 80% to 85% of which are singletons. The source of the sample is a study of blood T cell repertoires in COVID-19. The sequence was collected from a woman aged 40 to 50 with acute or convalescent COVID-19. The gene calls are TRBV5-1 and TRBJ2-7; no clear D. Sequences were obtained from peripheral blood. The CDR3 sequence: CASSTEARSSYEQYF. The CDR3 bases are TGCGCCAGCAGCACCGAGGCGAGAAGCTCCTACGAGCAGTACTTC.